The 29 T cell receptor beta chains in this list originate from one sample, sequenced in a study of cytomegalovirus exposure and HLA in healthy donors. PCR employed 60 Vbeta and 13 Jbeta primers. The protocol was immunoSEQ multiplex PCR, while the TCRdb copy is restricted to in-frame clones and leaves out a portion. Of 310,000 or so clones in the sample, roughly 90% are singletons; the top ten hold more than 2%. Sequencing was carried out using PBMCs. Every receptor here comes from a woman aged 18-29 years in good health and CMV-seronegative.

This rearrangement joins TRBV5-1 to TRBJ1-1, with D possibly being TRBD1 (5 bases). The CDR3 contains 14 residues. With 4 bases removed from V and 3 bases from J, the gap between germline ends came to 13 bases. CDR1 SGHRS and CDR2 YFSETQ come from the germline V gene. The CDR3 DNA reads TGCGCCAGCAGCCCCGTTGCGGGGGACACTGAAGCTTTCTTT. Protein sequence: CASSPVAGDTEAFF. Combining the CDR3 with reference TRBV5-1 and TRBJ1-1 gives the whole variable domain KAGVTQTPRYLIKTRGQQVTLSCSPISGHRSVSWYQQTPGQGLQFLFEYFSETQRNKGNFPGRFSGRQFSNSRSEMNVSTLELGDSALYLCASSPVAGDTEAFFGQGTRLTVV.

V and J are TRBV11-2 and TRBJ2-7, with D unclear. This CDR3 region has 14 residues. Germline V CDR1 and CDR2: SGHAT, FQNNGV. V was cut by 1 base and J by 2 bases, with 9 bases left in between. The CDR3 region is CASSLGGSAYEQYF. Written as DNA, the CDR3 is TGTGCCAGCAGCTTAGGAGGCAGTGCCTACGAGCAGTACTTC.

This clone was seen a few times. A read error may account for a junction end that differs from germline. CDR3 loop: CAGGRAVLDF. In DNA form, the CDR3 reads TGTGCCGGGGGGAGGGCTGTTTTAGACTTC. The chain is built from TRBV6-6 and TRBJ1-2; possibly TRBD1 for D (5 bases). The germline gives CDR1 MNHNY, CDR2 SVGAGI (reference sequence). The CDR3 sequence is 10 residues long.

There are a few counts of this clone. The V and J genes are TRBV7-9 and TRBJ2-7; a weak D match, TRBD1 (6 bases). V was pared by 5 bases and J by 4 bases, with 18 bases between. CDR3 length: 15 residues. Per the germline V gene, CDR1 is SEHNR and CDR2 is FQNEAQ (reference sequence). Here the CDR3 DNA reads TGTGCCAGCAGCGTTACCGGACAGATTGCTTACGAGCAGTACTTC. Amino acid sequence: CASSVTGQIAYEQYF.

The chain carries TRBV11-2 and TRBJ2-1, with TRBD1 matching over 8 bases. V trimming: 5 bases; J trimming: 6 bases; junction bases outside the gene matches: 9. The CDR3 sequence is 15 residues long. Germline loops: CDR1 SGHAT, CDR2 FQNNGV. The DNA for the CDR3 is TGTGCCAGCAGCCACGACAGGGGTTCTGTCAATGAGCAGTTCTTC. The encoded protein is CASSHDRGSVNEQFF.

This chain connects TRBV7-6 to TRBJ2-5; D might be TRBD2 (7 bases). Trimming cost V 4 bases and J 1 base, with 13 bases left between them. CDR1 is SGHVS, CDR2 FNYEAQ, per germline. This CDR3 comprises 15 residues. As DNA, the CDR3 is TGTGCCAGCAGCTCCGGCCGGGGGGCCCAAGAGACCCAGTACTTC. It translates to CASSSGRGAQETQYF.

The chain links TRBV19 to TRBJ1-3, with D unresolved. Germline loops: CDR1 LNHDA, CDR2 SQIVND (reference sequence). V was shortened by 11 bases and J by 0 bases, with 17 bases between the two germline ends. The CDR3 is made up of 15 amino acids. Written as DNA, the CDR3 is TGTGCCTCCAAATGGGAGTCGAGCTCTGGAAACACCATATATTTT. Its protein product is CASKWESSSGNTIYF.

In nucleotides, the CDR3 is TGTGCCAGCAGCCTTAGAAACGGGGAGCTGTTTTTT. Amino acids: CASSLRNGELFF. The chain couples TRBV4-2 to TRBJ2-2; no clear D gene. V gave up 4 bases and J gave up 7 bases, with 7 bases separating them. The CDR3 contains 12 residues. Germline V CDR1 and CDR2: LGHNA, YNFKEQ.

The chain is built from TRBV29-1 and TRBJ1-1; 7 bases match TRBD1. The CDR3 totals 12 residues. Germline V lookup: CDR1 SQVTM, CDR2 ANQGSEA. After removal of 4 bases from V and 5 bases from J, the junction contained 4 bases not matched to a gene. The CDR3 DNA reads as TGCAGCGTTGGGTCGACAGGGACTGAAGCTTTCTTT. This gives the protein CSVGSTGTEAFF. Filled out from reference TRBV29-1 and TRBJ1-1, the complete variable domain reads SAVISQKPSRDICQRGTSLTIQCQVDSQVTMMFWYRQQPGQSLTLIATANQGSEATYESGFVIDKFPISRPNLTFSTLTVSNMSPEDSSIYLCSVGSTGTEAFFGQGTRLTVV.

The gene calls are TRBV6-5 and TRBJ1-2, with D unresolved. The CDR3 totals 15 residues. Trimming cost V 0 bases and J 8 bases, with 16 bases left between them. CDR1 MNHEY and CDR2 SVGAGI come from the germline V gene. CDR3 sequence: CASSYSVNPTGGYTF. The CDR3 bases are TGTGCCAGCAGTTACTCGGTGAACCCTACGGGGGGCTACACCTTC.

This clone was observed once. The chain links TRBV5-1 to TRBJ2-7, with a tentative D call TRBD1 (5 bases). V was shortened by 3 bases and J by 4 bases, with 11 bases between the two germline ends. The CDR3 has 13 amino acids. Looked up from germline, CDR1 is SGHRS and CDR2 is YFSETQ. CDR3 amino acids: CASSSTGWYEQYF. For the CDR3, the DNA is TGCGCCAGCAGCTCAACAGGATGGTACGAGCAGTACTTC.

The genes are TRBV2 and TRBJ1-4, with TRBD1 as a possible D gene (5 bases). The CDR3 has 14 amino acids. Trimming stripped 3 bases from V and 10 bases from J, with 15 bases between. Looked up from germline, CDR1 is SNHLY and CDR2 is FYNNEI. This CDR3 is CASSDGHGAGKLFF. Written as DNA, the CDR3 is TGTGCCAGCAGTGATGGACATGGGGCAGGAAAACTGTTTTTT.

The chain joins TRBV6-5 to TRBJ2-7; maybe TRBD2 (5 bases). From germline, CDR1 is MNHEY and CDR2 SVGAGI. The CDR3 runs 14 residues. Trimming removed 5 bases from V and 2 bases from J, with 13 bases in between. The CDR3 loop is CASSEGTLAYEQYF. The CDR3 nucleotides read TGTGCCAGCAGTGAGGGCACTTTGGCCTACGAGCAGTACTTC.

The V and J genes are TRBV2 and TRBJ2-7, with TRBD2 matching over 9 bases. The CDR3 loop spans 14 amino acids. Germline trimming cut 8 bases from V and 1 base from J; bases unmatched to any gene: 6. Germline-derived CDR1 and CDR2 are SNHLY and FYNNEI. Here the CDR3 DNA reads TGTGCCAGCGAAGGGACTAGCCTTTCCTACGAGCAGTACTTC. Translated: CASEGTSLSYEQYF.

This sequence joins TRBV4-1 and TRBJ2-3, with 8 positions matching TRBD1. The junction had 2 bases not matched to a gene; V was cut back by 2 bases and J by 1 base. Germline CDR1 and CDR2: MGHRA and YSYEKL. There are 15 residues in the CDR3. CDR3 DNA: TGCGCCAGCAGCCAACCGGGACAGGGCACAGATACGCAGTATTTT. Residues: CASSQPGQGTDTQYF.

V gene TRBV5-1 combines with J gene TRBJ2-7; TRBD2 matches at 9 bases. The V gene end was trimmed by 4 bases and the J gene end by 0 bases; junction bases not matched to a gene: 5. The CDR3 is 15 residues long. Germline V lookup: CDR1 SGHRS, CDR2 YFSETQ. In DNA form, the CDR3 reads TGCGCCAGCAGCCCAACAGCGGGGGGCTCCTACGAGCAGTACTTC. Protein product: CASSPTAGGSYEQYF.

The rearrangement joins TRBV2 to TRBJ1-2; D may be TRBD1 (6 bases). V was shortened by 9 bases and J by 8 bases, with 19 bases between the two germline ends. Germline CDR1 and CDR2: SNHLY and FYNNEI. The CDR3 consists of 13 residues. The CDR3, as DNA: TGTGCCAGTTTAGACAGGCGGCTGGAAGGCTACACCTTC. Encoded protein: CASLDRRLEGYTF.

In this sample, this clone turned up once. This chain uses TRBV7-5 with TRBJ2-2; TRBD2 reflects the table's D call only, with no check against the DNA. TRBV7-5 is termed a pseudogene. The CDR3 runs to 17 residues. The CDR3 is CARSLNVAGRTFGELFF. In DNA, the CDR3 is TGTGCCAGAAGCTTAAATGTAGCGGGGCGCACCTTTGGGGAGCTGTTTTTT.

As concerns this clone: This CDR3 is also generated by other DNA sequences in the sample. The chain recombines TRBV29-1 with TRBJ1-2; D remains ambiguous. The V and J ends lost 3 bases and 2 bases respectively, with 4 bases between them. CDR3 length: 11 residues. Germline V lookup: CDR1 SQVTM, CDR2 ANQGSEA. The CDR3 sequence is CSVDSNYGYTF. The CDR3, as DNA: TGCAGCGTTGACTCGAACTATGGCTACACCTTC.

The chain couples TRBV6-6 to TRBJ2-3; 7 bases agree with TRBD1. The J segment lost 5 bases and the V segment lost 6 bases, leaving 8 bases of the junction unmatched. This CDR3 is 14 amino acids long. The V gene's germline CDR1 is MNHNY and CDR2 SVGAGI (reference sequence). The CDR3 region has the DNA TGTGCCAGCAGCCGAGGGCAGGGGGTAGATACGCAGTATTTT. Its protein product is CASSRGQGVDTQYF.

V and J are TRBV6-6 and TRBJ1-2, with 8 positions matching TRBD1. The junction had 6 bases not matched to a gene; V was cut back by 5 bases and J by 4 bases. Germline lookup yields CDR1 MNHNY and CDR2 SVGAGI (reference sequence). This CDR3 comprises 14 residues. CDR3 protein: CASSPGQGPYGYTF. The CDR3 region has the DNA TGTGCCAGCAGTCCAGGACAGGGACCCTATGGCTACACCTTC.

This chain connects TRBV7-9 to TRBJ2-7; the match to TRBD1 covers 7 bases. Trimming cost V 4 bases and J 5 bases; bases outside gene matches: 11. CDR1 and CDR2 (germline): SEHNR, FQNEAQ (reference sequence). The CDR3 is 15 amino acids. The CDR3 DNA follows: TGTGCCAGCAGCTCCCCGAGGGACAGCGGCCACGAGCAGTACTTC. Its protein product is CASSSPRDSGHEQYF.

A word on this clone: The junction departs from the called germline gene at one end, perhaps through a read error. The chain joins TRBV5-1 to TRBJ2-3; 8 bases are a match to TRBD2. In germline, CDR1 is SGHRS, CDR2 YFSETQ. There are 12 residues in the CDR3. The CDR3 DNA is TGCGCCAGCAGCTTGAGAGGACTAGCTGATAGTTTT. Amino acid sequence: CASSLRGLADSF.

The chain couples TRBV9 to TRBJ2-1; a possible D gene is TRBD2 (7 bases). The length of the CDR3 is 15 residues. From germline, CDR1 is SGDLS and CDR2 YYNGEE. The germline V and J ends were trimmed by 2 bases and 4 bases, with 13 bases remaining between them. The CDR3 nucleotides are TGTGCCAGCAGCGTGATGGGGGGGCCTTACAATGAGCAGTTCTTC. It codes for CASSVMGGPYNEQFF.

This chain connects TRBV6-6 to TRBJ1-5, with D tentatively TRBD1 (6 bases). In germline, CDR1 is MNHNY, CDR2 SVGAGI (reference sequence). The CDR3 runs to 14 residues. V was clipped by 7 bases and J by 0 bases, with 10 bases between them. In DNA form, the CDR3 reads TGTGCCAGCAATTTACAGGGTAGCAATCAGCCCCAGCATTTT. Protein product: CASNLQGSNQPQHF.

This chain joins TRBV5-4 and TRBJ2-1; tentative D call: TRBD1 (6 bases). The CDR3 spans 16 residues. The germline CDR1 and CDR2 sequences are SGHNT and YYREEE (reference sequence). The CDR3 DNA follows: TGTGTCCACCCTGACGACGGGACACCGGTGGAGAATGAGCAGTTCTTC. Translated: CVHPDDGTPVENEQFF.

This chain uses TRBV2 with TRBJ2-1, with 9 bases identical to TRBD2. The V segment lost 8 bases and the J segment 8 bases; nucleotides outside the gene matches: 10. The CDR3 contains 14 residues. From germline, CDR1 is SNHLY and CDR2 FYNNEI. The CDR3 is CASFGRGGHDEQFF. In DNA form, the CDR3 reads TGTGCCAGCTTCGGGCGGGGGGGCCACGATGAGCAGTTCTTC.

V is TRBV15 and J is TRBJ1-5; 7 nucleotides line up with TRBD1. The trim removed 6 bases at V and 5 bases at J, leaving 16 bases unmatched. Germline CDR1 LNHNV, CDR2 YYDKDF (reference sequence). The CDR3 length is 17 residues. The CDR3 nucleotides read TGTGCCACCAGTTCGGGACAGAACGAAGGGGGCCATCAGCCCCAGCATTTT. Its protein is CATSSGQNEGGHQPQHF.

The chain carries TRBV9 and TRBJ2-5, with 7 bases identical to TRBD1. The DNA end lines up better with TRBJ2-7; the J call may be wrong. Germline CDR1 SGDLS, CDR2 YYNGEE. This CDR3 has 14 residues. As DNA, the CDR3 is TGTGCCAGCAGCCCGAGGACAGGTTCCTACGAGCAGTACTTC. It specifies CASSPRTGSYEQYF.